The 26 T cell receptor beta chains below all came from one sample that was sequenced in a study of T-cell reconstitution after alpha-beta-depleted transplantation in children. The TCRbeta library was prepared with unique molecular identifiers. MiXCR, applied by TCRdb to the PCR reads, yields one record per CDR3 protein. The repertoire holds just over 950,000 distinct CDR3 sequences, with about 30% as singletons. Source: PBMCs, mostly from graft donor cells, taken 360 days after TCRalphabeta/CD19-depleted stem cell transplant. The receptors shown here come from a boy younger than two who had a stem cell transplant for SCID, so the T cells may come from the graft donor.

As DNA, the CDR3 is TGTGCCAGCTCACCACCGAAGGGATTAGGAGAGACCCAGTACTTC. This sequence encodes CASSPPKGLGETQYF. V gene TRBV18 combines with J gene TRBJ2-5; D not certain. The CDR3 consists of 15 residues. The germline CDR1 and CDR2 sequences are KGHSH and LQKENI. The V end lost 0 bases, the J end lost 4 bases, and 12 bases lay between the germline ends. The variable domain in full, completed from reference TRBV18 and TRBJ2-5, reads NAGVMQNPRHLVRRRGQEARLRCSPMKGHSHVYWYRQLPEEGLKFMVYLQKENIIDESGMPKERFSAEFPKEGPSILRIQQVVRGDSAAYFCASSPPKGLGETQYFGPGTRLLVL.

J is TRBJ2-2 and V is TRBV5-1, with TRBD2 matching 11 bases. The CDR3 spans 17 residues. V dropped 1 base and J dropped 6; count of bases not matched to a gene: 8. Germline V CDR1 and CDR2: SGHRS, YFSETQ. CDR3 protein: CASSLRSTSGVPGELFF. For the CDR3, the DNA is TGCGCCAGCAGCTTGCGGTCGACTAGCGGGGTCCCCGGGGAGCTGTTTTTT.

This clonotype occurred a few times. This chain links TRBV10-3 with TRBJ1-1; D gene ambiguous. Germline V gives CDR1 ENHRY, CDR2 SYGVKD. Trimming removed 4 bases from V and 3 bases from J, with 12 bases in between. This CDR3 is built from 14 residues. CDR3 nucleotide sequence: TGTGCCATCAGTGTCGGGCTAGAGCACACTGAAGCTTTCTTT. It encodes CAISVGLEHTEAFF.

This clonotype was counted only a few times. The chain couples TRBV3-1 to TRBJ2-1, with a weak D call TRBD2 (5 bases). Germline V gene sequence: CDR1 LGHDT, CDR2 YNNKEL (reference sequence). Trimming took 5 bases from V and 3 from J, leaving 14 bases between them. There are 15 residues in the CDR3. The CDR3: CASSSTVAIYNEQFF. CDR3 nucleotides: TGTGCCAGCAGCTCCACGGTAGCGATCTACAATGAGCAGTTCTTC.

The chain links TRBV11-2 to TRBJ2-7; D unclear. Germline values: CDR1 SGHAT, CDR2 FQNNGV. This CDR3 region has 14 residues. The V end was cut by 4 bases, the J end by 7 bases, with 17 bases between. The CDR3 sequence: CASSSTWVLWEQYF. CDR3 DNA sequence: TGTGCCAGCAGCTCCACGTGGGTCTTATGGGAGCAGTACTTC.

The sample holds one count of this clonotype. V usage is TRBV18 and J usage is TRBJ2-7; no firm D call. Trimming cost V 2 bases and J 3 bases, with 8 bases left between them. The CDR3 runs to 13 residues. The germline V gene encodes CDR1 KGHSH and CDR2 LQKENI. The CDR3 loop reads CASSPEVIYEQYF. The CDR3 bases are TGTGCCAGCTCACCAGAGGTAATCTACGAGCAGTACTTC.

This clonotype has a handful of counts. The chain joins TRBV4-3 to TRBJ2-5; 7 nucleotides align to TRBD1. V gave up 1 base and J gave up 2 bases; unmatched junction bases: 7. The CDR3 is 16 residues long. From germline, CDR1 is LGHNA and CDR2 YSLEER. CDR3 region: CASSQVRGGSQETQYF. DNA of the CDR3: TGCGCCAGCAGCCAAGTGCGAGGGGGCTCACAAGAGACCCAGTACTTC.

The rearrangement uses TRBV7-3 and TRBJ1-1, with D possibly matching TRBD1 (5 bases). V was pared by 4 bases and J by 2 bases, with 8 bases between. Germline CDR1 reads SGHTA; CDR2 reads FQGTGA. The CDR3 consists of 13 residues. The CDR3 coding sequence is TGTGCCAGCAGCTGGGACGGTAACACTGAAGCTTTCTTT. Translation: CASSWDGNTEAFF.

The J gene is TRBJ1-1, the V gene TRBV20-1; D perhaps matches TRBD1 (5 bases). The V gene lost 2 bases and the J gene lost 2 bases, with 18 bases spanning the gap. This CDR3 has 16 residues. From germline, CDR1 is DFQATT and CDR2 SNEGSKA (reference sequence). CDR3 region: CSARPQWGSPNTEAFF. The CDR3 DNA is TGCAGTGCTAGACCGCAATGGGGCAGTCCTAACACTGAAGCTTTCTTT.

This clonotype was detected only a few times. The chain has TRBV7-7 and TRBJ2-2; 11 positions match TRBD2. CDR1 is SSHAT and CDR2 is FNYEAQ in the germline V gene (reference sequence). This CDR3 region has 16 residues. The trim removed 4 bases at V and 7 bases at J, leaving 8 bases unmatched. CDR3 amino acids: CASSSSGGKDDGELFF. CDR3 nucleotide sequence: TGTGCCAGCAGCTCTAGCGGGGGGAAGGACGACGGGGAGCTGTTTTTT.

This sequence joins TRBV4-1 and TRBJ2-3, with 10 bases aligning to TRBD2. V shed 1 base and J 8 bases; nucleotides not matched to a gene: 9. CDR3 length: 16 amino acids. Germline V CDR1 and CDR2: MGHRA, YSYEKL. CDR3 bases: TGCGCCAGCAGCCAAGGAAAGAGCGGGGGGGTCGGTACGCAGTATTTT. It yields the protein CASSQGKSGGVGTQYF.

J is TRBJ2-5 and V is TRBV5-1; D gene uncertain. Germline V CDR1 and CDR2: SGHRS, YFSETQ. Between the trimmed V and J ends, which lost 0 bases and 5 bases, there was a span of 14 bases. The CDR3 extends over 15 amino acids. The CDR3 region is CASSLGVVVQETQYF. DNA for the CDR3: TGCGCCAGCAGCTTGGGGGTCGTTGTTCAGGAGACCCAGTACTTC.

This clonotype was seen only a few times. The CDR3 region is CASSPRDRASDTQYF. Here the CDR3 DNA reads TGTGCCAGCAGTCCCCGGGACAGAGCATCGGATACGCAGTATTTT. The chain recombines TRBV4-2 with TRBJ2-3; TRBD1 matches at 7 bases. Germline loops: CDR1 LGHNA, CDR2 YNFKEQ. The J segment lost 6 bases and the V segment lost 6 bases, leaving 12 bases of the junction unmatched. The CDR3 extends over 15 amino acids.

The chain recombines TRBV25-1 with TRBJ2-5; weak D call: TRBD2 (5 bases). V was cut by 2 bases and J by 3 bases, with 10 bases left in between. Germline V gives CDR1 MGHDK, CDR2 SYGVNS. The CDR3 contains 14 residues. The CDR3 reads CASSEAGSKETQYF. The DNA for the CDR3 is TGTGCCAGCAGTGAAGCGGGCAGCAAAGAGACCCAGTACTTC.

This clonotype appeared a few times. The rearrangement joins TRBV12-3 or TRBV12-4 to TRBJ2-7, with TRBD1 as a possible D gene (6 bases). Trimming left V 3 bases short and J 8 bases short, with 11 bases between. The CDR3 contains 12 residues. The CDR3 region is CASSLPTGKQYF. The DNA of the CDR3 is TGTGCCAGCAGTTTGCCAACAGGGAAGCAGTACTTC.

This chain connects TRBV3-1 to TRBJ2-7, with D perhaps matching TRBD1 (6 bases). Germline CDR1 LGHDT, CDR2 YNNKEL (reference sequence). The CDR3 spans 13 residues. V was cut by 3 bases and J by 4 bases, with 10 bases left in between. CDR3 loop: CASSQPRGYEQYF. CDR3 nucleotides: TGTGCCAGCAGCCAGCCTAGGGGGTACGAGCAGTACTTC.

The gene calls are TRBV27 and TRBJ2-2, with D possibly matching TRBD1 (5 bases). The V and J ends lost 6 bases and 4 bases respectively, with 12 bases between them. Per germline, CDR1 MNHEY and CDR2 SMNVEV (reference sequence). This CDR3 is built from 14 residues. The CDR3, as DNA: TGTGCCAGCAGCTCGACAGCTTTCACCGGGGAGCTGTTTTTT. It codes for CASSSTAFTGELFF.

The CDR3 is CASNPSGGGTDTQYF. Here the CDR3 DNA reads TGTGCCAGCAACCCTTCCGGCGGCGGCACAGATACGCAGTATTTT. The chain employs TRBV27 and TRBJ2-3, with D unresolved. Trimming removed 7 bases at V and 1 base at J, with 15 bases between. The CDR3 totals 15 residues. Germline V gene data show CDR1 as MNHEY and CDR2 as SMNVEV (reference sequence).

This clonotype has a handful of counts. The chain couples TRBV13 to TRBJ2-3; 9 bases map to TRBD1. Germline lookup yields CDR1 PRHDT and CDR2 FYEKMQ (reference sequence). The CDR3 extends over 17 amino acids. The ends lost 5 bases at V and 1 base at J; junction bases unmatched: 10. The CDR3 DNA is TGTGCCAGCAGCCAGCGACAGGGGGTCCTTCGCACAGATACGCAGTATTTT. Amino acids: CASSQRQGVLRTDTQYF.

The chain is built from TRBV2 and TRBJ2-5; 8 bases are shared with TRBD2. Germline CDR1 SNHLY, CDR2 FYNNEI. V was clipped by 6 bases and J by 7 bases; unmatched bases: 13. The CDR3 loop spans 15 amino acids. The CDR3 DNA is TGTGCCAGCAGCCGGGGGGGCCTTCAATCGGGGACCCAGTACTTC. Its translation is CASSRGGLQSGTQYF.

This clonotype was seen a handful of times. V and J are TRBV9 and TRBJ1-1; possibly TRBD1 for D (5 bases). Germline lookup yields CDR1 SGDLS and CDR2 YYNGEE. V gave up 0 bases and J gave up 0 bases, with 15 bases separating them. The CDR3 totals 17 residues. In DNA, the CDR3 is TGTGCCAGCAGCGTAGTTATGGGGGGGGGATTGAACACTGAAGCTTTCTTT. This gives the protein CASSVVMGGGLNTEAFF.

There are a few counts of this clonotype. The rearrangement joins TRBV28 to TRBJ1-1; the D gene is possibly TRBD1 (6 bases). CDR1 is MDHEN and CDR2 is SYDVKM in the germline V gene. This CDR3 is built from 16 residues. V was pared by 5 bases and J by 2 bases, with 18 bases between. The CDR3 is CASSPRGQRPNTEAFF. For the CDR3, the DNA is TGTGCCAGCAGTCCTCGAGGACAGCGACCCAACACTGAAGCTTTCTTT.

This clonotype showed up just a few times. The chain employs TRBV5-1 and TRBJ1-2; tentatively, D is TRBD1 (6 bases). Trimming shortened V by 4 bases and J by 7 bases, and 20 bases separated the two germline ends. The germline CDR1 and CDR2 sequences are SGHRS and YFSETQ. The CDR3 consists of 15 residues. CDR3 sequence (DNA): TGCGCCAGCAGCCGGACAGCTATGGGGGGAGGTGGCTACACCTTC. Amino acids: CASSRTAMGGGGYTF. Drawing the rest from reference TRBV5-1 and TRBJ1-2, the complete variable domain is KAGVTQTPRYLIKTRGQQVTLSCSPISGHRSVSWYQQTPGQGLQFLFEYFSETQRNKGNFPGRFSGRQFSNSRSEMNVSTLELGDSALYLCASSRTAMGGGGYTFGSGTRLTVV.

The V call is TRBV2, the J call TRBJ2-5; 13 bases are a match to TRBD2. The V and J ends lost 6 bases and 5 bases, in that order; junction bases with no gene match: 3. Germline loops: CDR1 SNHLY, CDR2 FYNNEI. This CDR3 is built from 14 residues. The CDR3 region is CASRPLAGGETQYF. The CDR3 DNA follows: TGTGCCAGCAGGCCACTAGCGGGGGGGGAGACCCAGTACTTC.

This chain uses TRBV28 with TRBJ2-5; possibly TRBD2 for D (5 bases). Trimming stripped 6 bases from V and 5 bases from J, with 19 bases between. Germline lookup yields CDR1 MDHEN and CDR2 SYDVKM. This CDR3 contains 15 residues. Here the CDR3 reads CASSAGRGARETQYF. CDR3 bases: TGTGCCAGCAGCGCCGGTCGGGGTGCAAGGGAGACCCAGTACTTC.

This clonotype was recorded a few times. The chain employs TRBV15 and TRBJ2-7; 11 bases align to TRBD2. After removal of 0 bases from V and 4 bases from J, the junction contained 8 bases not matched to a gene. The germline V gene has CDR1 LNHNV and CDR2 YYDKDF (reference sequence). The CDR3 consists of 17 residues. CDR3 sequence: CATSRDPAASGGYEQYF. In DNA, the CDR3 is TGTGCCACCAGCAGAGATCCGGCGGCTAGCGGGGGGTACGAGCAGTACTTC. Complete variable domain (other parts from reference TRBV15 and TRBJ2-7): DAMVIQNPRYQVTQFGKPVTLSCSQTLNHNVMYWYQQKSSQAPKLLFHYYDKDFNNEADTPDNFQSRRPNTSFCFLDIRSPGLGDTAMYLCATSRDPAASGGYEQYFGPGTRLTVT.